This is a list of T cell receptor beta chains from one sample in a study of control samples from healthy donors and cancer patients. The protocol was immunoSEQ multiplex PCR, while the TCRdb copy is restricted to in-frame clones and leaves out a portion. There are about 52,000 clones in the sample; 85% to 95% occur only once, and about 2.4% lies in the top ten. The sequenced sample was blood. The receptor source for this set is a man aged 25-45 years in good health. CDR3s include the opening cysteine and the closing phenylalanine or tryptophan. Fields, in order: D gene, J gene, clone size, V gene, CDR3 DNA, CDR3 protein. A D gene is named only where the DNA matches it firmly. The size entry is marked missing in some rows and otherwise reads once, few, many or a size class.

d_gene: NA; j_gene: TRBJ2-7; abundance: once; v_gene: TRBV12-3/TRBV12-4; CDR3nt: TGTGCCAGCAGTTTAACGATTCGGGAGCAGTACTTC; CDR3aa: CASSLTIREQYF
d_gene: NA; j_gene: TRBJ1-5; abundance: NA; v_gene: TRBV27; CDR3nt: TGTGCCAGCAGTTTATCCGGGGGACAGCCCCAGCATTTT; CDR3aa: CASSLSGGQPQHF
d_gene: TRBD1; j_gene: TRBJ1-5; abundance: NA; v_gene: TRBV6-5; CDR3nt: TGTGCCAGCACCAGGGGGTTTGCTCAGCCCCAGCATTTT; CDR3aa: CASTRGFAQPQHF
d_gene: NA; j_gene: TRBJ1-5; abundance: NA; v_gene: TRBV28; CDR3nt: TGTGTTCCAGGGGCAGGCTACTTTTCCTATAGCAATCAGCCCCAGCATTTT; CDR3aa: CVPGAGYFSYSNQPQHF
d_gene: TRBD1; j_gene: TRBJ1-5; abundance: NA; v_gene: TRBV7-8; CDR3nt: TGTGCCAGCAGCTTAAGGGACAGGGGACTTAGCAATCAGCCCCAGCATTTT; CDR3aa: CASSLRDRGLSNQPQHF
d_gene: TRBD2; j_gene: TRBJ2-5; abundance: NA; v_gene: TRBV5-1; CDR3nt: TGCGCCAGCAGCTTGGAGGGAGGGGTAGAGACCCAGTACTTC; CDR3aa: CASSLEGGVETQYF
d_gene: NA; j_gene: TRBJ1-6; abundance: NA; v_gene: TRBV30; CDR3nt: TGTGCCTGGAGCGACTGGACAGATAATTCACCCCTCCACTTT; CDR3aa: CAWSDWTDNSPLHF
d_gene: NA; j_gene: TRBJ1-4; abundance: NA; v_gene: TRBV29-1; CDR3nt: TGCAGCGTTGGACATAATGAAAAACTGTTTTTT; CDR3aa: CSVGHNEKLFF
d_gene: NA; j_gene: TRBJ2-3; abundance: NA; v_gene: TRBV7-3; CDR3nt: TGTGCCAGCAGCCCGACAGCGGCCCTCACAGATACGCAGTATTTT; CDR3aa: CASSPTAALTDTQYF
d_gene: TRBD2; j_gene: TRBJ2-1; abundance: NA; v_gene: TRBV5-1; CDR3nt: TGCGCCAGCAGCTTGGGATTAGCGGGAGGGCCGTTTAAGCGGTTCTTC; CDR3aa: CASSLGLAGGPFKRFF
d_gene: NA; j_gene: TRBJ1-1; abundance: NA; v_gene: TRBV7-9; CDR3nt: TGTGCCAGCAGCGTGCCTGAAGCTTTCTTT; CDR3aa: CASSVPEAFF
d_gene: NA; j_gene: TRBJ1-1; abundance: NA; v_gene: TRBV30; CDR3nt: TGTGCCTGGAGTGTACGGAACACTGAAGCTTTCTTT; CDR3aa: CAWSVRNTEAFF
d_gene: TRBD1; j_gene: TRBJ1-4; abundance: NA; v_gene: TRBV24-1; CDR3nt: TGTGCCACCAGTGATTTGCCCCAGGGGGAAACTAATGAAAAACTGTTTTTT; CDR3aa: CATSDLPQGETNEKLFF
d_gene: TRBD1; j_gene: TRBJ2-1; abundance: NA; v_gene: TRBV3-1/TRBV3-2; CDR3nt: TGTGCCAGCAGACAAGATATGGGACAGGGGTACAATGAGCAGTTCTTC; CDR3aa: CASRQDMGQGYNEQFF
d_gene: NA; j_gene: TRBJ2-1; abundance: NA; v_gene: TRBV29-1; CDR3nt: TGCAGCGTTGAAGATTATCCGGGGACGATATACAATGAGCAGTTCTTC; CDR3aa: CSVEDYPGTIYNEQFF
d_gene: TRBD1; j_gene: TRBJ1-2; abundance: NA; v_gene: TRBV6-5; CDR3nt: TGTGCCAGCCGACAGGGTTATGGCTACACCTTC; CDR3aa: CASRQGYGYTF
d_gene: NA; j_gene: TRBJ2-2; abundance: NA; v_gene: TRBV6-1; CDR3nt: TGTGCCAGCAGTGAAGGGGGGAGCACCGGGGAGCTGTTTTTT; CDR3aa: CASSEGGSTGELFF
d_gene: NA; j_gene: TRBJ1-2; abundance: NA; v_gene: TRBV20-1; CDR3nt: TGCAGTGCTAGAATCTATGGCTACACCTTC; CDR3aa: CSARIYGYTF
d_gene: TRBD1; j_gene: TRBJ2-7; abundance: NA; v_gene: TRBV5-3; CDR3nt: TGTGCCAGAAGCTTGTCTGGGTTTGAGACAGGGTACCACGAGCAGTACTTC; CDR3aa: CARSLSGFETGYHEQYF
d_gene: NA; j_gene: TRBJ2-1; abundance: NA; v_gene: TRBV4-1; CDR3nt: TGCGCCAGCAGCTCTCACGGTGGTGGGAATGAGCAGTTCTTC; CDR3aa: CASSSHGGGNEQFF
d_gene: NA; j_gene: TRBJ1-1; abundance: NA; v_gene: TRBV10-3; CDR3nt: TGTGCCATCAGTGAGTCGCGTGAGGTGAACACTGAAGCTTTCTTT; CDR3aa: CAISESREVNTEAFF
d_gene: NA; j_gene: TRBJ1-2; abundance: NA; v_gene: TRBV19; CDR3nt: TGTGCCAGTAGTACCCCACCTGGGGAAGACTATGGCTACACCTTC; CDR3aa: CASSTPPGEDYGYTF
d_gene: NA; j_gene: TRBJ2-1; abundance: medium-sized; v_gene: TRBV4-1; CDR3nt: TGCGCCAGCAGCCCAAACGATGGGAATCGCGTTGGGGCTGAGCAGTTCTTC; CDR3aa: CASSPNDGNRVGAEQFF